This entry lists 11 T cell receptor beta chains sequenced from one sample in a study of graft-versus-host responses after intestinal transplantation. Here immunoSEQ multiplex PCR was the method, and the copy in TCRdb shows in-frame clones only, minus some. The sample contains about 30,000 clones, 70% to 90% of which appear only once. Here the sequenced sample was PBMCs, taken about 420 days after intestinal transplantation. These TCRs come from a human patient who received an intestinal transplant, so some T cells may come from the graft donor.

The CDR3 sequence: CASSQIQGSGNTGELFF. The DNA of the CDR3 is TGTGCCAGCAGCCAAATCCAGGGGTCGGGGAACACCGGGGAGCTGTTTTTT. The rearrangement uses TRBV28 and TRBJ2-2; perhaps TRBD1 as D (6 bases). From germline, CDR1 is MDHEN and CDR2 SYDVKM. Trimming removed 6 bases at V and 1 base at J, with 18 bases between. The CDR3 consists of 17 residues.

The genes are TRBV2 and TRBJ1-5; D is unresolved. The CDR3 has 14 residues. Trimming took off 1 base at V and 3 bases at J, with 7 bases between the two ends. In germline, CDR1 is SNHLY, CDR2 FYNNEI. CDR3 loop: CASSEGVYNQPQHF. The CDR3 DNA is TGTGCCAGCAGTGAAGGCGTCTACAATCAGCCCCAGCATTTT.

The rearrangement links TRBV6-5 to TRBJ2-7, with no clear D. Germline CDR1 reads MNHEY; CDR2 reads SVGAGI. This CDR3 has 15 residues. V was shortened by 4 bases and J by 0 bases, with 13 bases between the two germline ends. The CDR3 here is CASSLTAVFSYEQYF. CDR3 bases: TGTGCCAGCAGTTTGACGGCGGTATTCTCCTACGAGCAGTACTTC.

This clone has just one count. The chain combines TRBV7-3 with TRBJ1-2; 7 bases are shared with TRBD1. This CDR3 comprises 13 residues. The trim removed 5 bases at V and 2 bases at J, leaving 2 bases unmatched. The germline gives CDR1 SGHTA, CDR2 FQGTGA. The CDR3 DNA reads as TGTGCCAGCAGCACGGACAGGAACTATGGCTACACCTTC. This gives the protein CASSTDRNYGYTF.

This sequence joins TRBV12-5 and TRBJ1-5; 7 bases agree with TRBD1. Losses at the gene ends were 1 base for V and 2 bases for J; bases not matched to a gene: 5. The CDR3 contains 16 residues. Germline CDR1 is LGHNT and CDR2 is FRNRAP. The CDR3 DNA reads TGTGCTAGTGGTTTGGACAGGGGAAAGGGCAATCAGCCCCAGCATTTT. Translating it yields CASGLDRGKGNQPQHF.

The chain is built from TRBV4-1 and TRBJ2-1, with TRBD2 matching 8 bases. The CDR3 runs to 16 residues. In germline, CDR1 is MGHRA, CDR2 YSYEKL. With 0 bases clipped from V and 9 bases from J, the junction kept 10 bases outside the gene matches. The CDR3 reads CASSQESGGALFEQFF. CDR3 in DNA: TGCGCCAGCAGCCAAGAATCGGGGGGGGCCTTGTTTGAGCAGTTCTTC.

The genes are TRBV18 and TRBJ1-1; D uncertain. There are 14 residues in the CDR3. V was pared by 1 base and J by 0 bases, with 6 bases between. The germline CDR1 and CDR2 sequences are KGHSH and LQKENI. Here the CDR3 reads CASSPQGMNTEAFF. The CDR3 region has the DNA TGTGCCAGCTCACCACAGGGCATGAACACTGAAGCTTTCTTT.

The CDR3 nucleotides read TGTGCCAGCAGCCTGGGACAGGGGTTTTCACCCCTCCACTTT. Protein sequence: CASSLGQGFSPLHF. V usage is TRBV5-6 and J usage is TRBJ1-6; TRBD1 matches at 10 bases. Germline CDR1 SGHDT, CDR2 YYEEEE. This CDR3 contains 14 residues. Trimming removed 4 bases from V and 9 bases from J; junction bases left unmatched: 4.

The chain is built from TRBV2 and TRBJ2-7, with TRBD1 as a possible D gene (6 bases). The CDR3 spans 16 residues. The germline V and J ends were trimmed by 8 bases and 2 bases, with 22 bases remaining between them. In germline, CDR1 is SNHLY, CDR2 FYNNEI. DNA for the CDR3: TGTGCCAGCTCAACTCCTACGGGGCAGGGGACCTACGAGCAGTACTTC. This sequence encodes CASSTPTGQGTYEQYF.

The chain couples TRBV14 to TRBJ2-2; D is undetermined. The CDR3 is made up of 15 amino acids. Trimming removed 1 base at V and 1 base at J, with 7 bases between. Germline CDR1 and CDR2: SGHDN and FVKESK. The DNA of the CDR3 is TGTGCCAGCAGCCAAGCTCAGGTGAACACCGGGGAGCTGTTTTTT. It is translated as CASSQAQVNTGELFF.

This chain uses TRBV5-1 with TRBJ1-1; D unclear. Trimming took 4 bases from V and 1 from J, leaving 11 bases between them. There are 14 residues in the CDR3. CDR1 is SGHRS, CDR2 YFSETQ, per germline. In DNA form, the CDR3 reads TGCGCCAGCAGCGGACCCGGGAGGAACACTGAAGCTTTCTTT. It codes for CASSGPGRNTEAFF. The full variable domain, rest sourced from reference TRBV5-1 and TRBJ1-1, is KAGVTQTPRYLIKTRGQQVTLSCSPISGHRSVSWYQQTPGQGLQFLFEYFSETQRNKGNFPGRFSGRQFSNSRSEMNVSTLELGDSALYLCASSGPGRNTEAFFGQGTRLTVV.